This entry is about one T cell receptor (beta chain). The data are from a study of T cell responses to AZD1222 COVID-19 vaccine. Produced via immunoSEQ multiplex PCR; TCRdb's table is partial and in-frame only. The top ten clones hold 4.4% of a sample with approximately 170,000 clones, approximately 89% of them seen once. This CDR3 is built from 15 residues. Germline values: CDR1 MNHEY, CDR2 SVGAGI. Trimming took 0 bases from V and 0 from J, leaving 8 bases between them. This TCR derives from an adult in good health. The chain joins TRBV6-5 to TRBJ1-1; D is ambiguous. Sequencing was performed on peripheral blood, taken on day 0 of AZD1222 vaccination. The CDR3 here is CASSYSHSMNTEAFF. The DNA of the CDR3 is TGTGCCAGCAGTTACTCCCACAGCATGAACACTGAAGCTTTCTTT.